The clone carrying this T cell receptor beta chain appeared many times. The data originate from a study of kidney transplant recipient with SARS-CoV-2 infection. Trimming shortened V by 3 bases and J by 1 base, and 10 bases separated the two germline ends. The CDR3 consists of 15 residues. The germline gives CDR1 LNHNV, CDR2 YYDKDF (reference sequence). A single record per CDR3 protein comes from TCRdb applying MiXCR to the reads. Among under 300,000 distinct CDR3 sequences listed, about 28% were seen once. The sequence came from a young adult male patient who had COVID-19 and was a kidney transplant recipient. Some T cells may be the graft donor's. The V and J genes are TRBV15 and TRBJ1-5; D possibly corresponds to TRBD1 (6 bases). The sequencing here drew on a blood sample, taken at baseline and on roughly day 110 from a kidney transplant recipient. The CDR3 region has the DNA TGTGCCACCAGCAGGCAAACAGGGAGCAATCAGCCCCAGCATTTT. Its protein is CATSRQTGSNQPQHF.